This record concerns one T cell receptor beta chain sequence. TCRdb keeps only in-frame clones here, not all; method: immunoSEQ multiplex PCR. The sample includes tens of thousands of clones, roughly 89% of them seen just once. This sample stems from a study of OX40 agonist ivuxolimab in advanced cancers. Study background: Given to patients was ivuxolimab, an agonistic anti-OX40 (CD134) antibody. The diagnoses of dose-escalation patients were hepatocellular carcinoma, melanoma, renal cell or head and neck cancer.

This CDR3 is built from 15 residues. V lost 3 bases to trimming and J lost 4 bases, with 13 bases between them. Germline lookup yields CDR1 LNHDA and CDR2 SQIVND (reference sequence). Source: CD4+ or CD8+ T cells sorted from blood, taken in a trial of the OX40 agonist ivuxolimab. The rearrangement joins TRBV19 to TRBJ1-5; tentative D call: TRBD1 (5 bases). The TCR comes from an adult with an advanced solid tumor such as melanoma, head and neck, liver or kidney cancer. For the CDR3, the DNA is TGTGCCAGTAGTATCTGGGACCGAAAAAATCAGCCCCAGCATTTT. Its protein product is CASSIWDRKNQPQHF.